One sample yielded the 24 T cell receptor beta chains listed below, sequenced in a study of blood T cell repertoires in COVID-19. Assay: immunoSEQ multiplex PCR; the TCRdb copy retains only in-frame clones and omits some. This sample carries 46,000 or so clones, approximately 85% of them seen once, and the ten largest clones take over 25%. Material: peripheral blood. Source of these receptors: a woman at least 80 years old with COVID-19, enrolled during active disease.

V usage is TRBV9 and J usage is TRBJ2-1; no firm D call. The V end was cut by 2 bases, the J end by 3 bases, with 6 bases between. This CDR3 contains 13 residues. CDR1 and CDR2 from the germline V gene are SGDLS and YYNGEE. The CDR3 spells CASSVLDYNEQFF. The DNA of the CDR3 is TGTGCCAGCAGCGTTCTAGACTACAATGAGCAGTTCTTC.

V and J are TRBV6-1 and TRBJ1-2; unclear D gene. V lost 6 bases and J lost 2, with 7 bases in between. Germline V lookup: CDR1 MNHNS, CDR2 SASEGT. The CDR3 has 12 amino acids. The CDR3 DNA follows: TGTGCCAGCAGGACGGGGAACTATGGCTACACCTTC. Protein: CASRTGNYGYTF.

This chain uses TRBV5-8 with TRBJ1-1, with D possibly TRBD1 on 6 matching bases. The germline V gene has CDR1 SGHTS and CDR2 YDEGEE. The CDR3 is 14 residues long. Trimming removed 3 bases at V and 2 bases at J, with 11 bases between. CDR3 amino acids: CASSSGHRNTEAFF. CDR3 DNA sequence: TGTGCCAGCAGCTCGGGACACAGAAACACTGAAGCTTTCTTT.

The CDR3 protein is CASSYSTGTGDEKLFF. In DNA form, the CDR3 reads TGTGCCAGCAGTTATTCGACCGGGACAGGGGACGAAAAACTGTTTTTT. The J gene is TRBJ1-4, the V gene TRBV6-2 or TRBV6-3; TRBD1 agrees at 10 bases. This CDR3 has 16 residues. V trimming: 3 bases; J trimming: 8 bases; junction bases outside the gene matches: 9. In germline, CDR1 is MNHEY, CDR2 SVGEGT.

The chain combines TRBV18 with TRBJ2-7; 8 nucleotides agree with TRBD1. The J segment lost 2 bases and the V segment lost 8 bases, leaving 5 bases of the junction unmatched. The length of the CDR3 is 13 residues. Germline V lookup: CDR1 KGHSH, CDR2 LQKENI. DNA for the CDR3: TGTGCCAGCCGTGGACAGGGAACCTACGAGCAGTACTTC. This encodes CASRGQGTYEQYF.

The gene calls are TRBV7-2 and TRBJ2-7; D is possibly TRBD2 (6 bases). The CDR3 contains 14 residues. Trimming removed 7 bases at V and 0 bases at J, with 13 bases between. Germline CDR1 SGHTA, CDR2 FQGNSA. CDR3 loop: CASNQPGGSYEQYF. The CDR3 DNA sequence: TGTGCCAGCAACCAACCCGGGGGCTCCTACGAGCAGTACTTC. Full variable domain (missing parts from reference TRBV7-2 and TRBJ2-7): GAGVSQSPSNKVTEKGKDVELRCDPISGHTALYWYRQSLGQGLEFLIYFQGNSAPDKSGLPSDRFSAERTGGSVSTLTIQRTQQEDSAVYLCASNQPGGSYEQYFGPGTRLTVT.

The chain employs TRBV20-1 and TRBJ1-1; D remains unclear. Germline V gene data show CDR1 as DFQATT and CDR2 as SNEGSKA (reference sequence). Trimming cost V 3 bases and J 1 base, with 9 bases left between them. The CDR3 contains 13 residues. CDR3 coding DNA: TGCAGTGCTAGTGGGGAGACGAACACTGAAGCTTTCTTT. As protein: CSASGETNTEAFF.

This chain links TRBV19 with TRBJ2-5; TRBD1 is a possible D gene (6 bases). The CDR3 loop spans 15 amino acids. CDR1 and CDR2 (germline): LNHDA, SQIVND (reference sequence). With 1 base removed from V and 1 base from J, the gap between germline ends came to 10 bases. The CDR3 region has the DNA TGTGCCAGTAGTATAGGCACAGGGAGCCAAGAGACCCAGTACTTC. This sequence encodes CASSIGTGSQETQYF.

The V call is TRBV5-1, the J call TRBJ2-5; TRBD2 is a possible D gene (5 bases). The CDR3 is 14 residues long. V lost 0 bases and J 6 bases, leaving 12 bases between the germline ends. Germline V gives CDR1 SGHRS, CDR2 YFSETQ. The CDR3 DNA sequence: TGCGCCAGCAGCTTGGACGGGGAAGGAAAGACCCAGTACTTC. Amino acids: CASSLDGEGKTQYF.

This chain's CDR3 is CAISNTDNQPQHF. The CDR3 region has the DNA TGTGCCATCAGTAACACCGACAATCAGCCCCAGCATTTT. The gene calls are TRBV10-3 and TRBJ1-5; D unclear. V was trimmed by 5 bases and J by 3 bases, leaving 8 bases between them. This CDR3 spans 13 amino acids. Germline-derived CDR1 and CDR2 are ENHRY and SYGVKD.

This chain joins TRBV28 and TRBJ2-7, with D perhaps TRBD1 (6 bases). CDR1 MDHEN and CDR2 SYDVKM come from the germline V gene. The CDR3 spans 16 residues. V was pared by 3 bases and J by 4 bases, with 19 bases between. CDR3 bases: TGTGCCAGCAGTTTCAGGTTCGGGACATCCCTTTACGAGCAGTACTTC. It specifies CASSFRFGTSLYEQYF.

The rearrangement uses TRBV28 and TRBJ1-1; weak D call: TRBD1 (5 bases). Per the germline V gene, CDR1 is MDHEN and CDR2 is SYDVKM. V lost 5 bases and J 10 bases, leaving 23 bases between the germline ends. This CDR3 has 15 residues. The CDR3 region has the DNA TGTGCCAGCAGTCCCGCCCCCCCAGGATGGGGCCGAGCTTTCTTT. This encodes CASSPAPPGWGRAFF.

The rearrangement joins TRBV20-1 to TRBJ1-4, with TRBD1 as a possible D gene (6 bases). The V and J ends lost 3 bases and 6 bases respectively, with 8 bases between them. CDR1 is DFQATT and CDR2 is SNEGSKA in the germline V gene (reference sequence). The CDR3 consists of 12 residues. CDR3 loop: CSASNRDEKLFF. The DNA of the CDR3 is TGCAGTGCTAGTAACAGGGATGAAAAACTGTTTTTT.

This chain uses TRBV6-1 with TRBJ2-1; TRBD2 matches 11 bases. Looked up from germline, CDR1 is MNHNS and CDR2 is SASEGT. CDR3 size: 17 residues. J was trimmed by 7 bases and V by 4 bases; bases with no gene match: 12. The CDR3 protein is CASSGGLAALLVNEQFF. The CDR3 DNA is TGTGCCAGCAGTGGGGGACTAGCGGCCCTCTTAGTAAATGAGCAGTTCTTC.

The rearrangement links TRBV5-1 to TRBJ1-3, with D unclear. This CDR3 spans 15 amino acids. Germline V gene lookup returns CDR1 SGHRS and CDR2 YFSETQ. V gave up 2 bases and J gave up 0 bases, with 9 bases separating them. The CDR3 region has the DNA TGCGCCAGCAGCTTTGGCCGGGGCTCTGGAAACACCATATATTTT. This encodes CASSFGRGSGNTIYF.

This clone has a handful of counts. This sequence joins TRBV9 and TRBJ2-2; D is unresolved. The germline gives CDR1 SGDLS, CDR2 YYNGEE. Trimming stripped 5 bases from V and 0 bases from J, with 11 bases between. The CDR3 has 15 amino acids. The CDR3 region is CASRVTDANTGELFF. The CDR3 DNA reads TGTGCCAGCAGGGTCACAGACGCGAACACCGGGGAGCTGTTTTTT.

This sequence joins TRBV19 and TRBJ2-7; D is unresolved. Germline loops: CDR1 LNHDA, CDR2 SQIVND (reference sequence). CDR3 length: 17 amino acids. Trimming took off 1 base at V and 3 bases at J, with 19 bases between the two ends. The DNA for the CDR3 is TGTGCCAGTAGTATAGGGCAGATGCGGCCCTCCAACTACGAGCAGTACTTC. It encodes CASSIGQMRPSNYEQYF.

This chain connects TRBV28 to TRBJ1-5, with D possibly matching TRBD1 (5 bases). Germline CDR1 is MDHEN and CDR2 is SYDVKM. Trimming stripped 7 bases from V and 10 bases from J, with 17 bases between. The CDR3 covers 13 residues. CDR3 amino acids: CASNPGGWGPQHF. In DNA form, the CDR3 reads TGTGCCAGCAACCCCGGGGGGTGGGGCCCCCAGCATTTT.

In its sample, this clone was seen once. CDR3 sequence (DNA): TGTGCCAGCAGCTTAGTAAAGGGAGCCTACACCGGGGAGCTGTTTTTT. Its protein product is CASSLVKGAYTGELFF. The chain combines TRBV7-9 with TRBJ2-2, with D perhaps matching TRBD2 (5 bases). CDR3 length: 16 residues. V lost 1 base to trimming and J lost 3 bases, with 12 bases between them. CDR1 is SEHNR, CDR2 FQNEAQ, per germline (reference sequence).

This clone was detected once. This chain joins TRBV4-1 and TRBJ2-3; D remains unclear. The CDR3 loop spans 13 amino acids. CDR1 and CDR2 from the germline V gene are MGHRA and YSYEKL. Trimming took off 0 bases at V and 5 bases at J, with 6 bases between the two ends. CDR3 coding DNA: TGCGCCAGCAGCCAAGAGAGAGTAGATACGCAGTATTTT. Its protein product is CASSQERVDTQYF.

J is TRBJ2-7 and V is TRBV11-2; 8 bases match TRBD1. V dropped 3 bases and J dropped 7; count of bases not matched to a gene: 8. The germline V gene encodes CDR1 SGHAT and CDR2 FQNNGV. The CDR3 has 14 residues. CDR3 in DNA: TGTGCCAGCAGCTTCCCCAGGGGGCGTAGGGAGCAGTACTTC. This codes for CASSFPRGRREQYF.

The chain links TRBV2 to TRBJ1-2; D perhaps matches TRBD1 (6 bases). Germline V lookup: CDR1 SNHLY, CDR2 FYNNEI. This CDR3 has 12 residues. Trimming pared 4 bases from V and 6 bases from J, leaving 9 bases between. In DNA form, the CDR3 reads TGTGCCAGCAGTGGTACAGGGAATGGCTACACCTTC. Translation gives CASSGTGNGYTF.

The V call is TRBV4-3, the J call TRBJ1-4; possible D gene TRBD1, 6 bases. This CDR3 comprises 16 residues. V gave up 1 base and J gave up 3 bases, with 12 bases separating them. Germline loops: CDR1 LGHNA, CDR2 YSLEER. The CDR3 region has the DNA TGCGCCAGCAGCCAAGGGGAGGGGGGCTCTAATGAAAAACTGTTTTTT. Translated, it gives CASSQGEGGSNEKLFF.

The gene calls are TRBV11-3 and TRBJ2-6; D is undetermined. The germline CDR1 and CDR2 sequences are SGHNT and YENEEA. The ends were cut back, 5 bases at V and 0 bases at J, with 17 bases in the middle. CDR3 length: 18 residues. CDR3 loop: CASSPQSQRLSGANVLTF. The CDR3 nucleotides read TGTGCCAGCAGCCCTCAGTCCCAGCGCCTCTCTGGGGCCAACGTCCTGACTTTC.